The 8 T cell receptor beta chains presented below share a single source sample, sequenced in a study of T cells after posttransplantation cyclophosphamide. Cells defined as naive were viable CD3+CD4+ or CD3+CD8+ and CCR7+CD45RA+CD45RO-CD95-CD27+CD28+. TCRdb keeps only in-frame clones here, not all; method: immunoSEQ multiplex PCR. The sample includes about 16,000 clones, about 95% of them seen just once. The sample was naive CD4+ T cells sorted from blood. Receptors originate from a woman in her 50s in good health and a related stem cell transplant donor.

This rearrangement joins TRBV6-5 to TRBJ1-1, with D perhaps matching TRBD1 (6 bases). The CDR3 is made up of 15 amino acids. Germline-derived CDR1 and CDR2 are MNHEY and SVGAGI. V lost 5 bases, J lost 1 base, and 14 bases lay in between. This chain's CDR3 is CASSGGRFWNTEAFF. The CDR3 DNA sequence: TGTGCCAGCAGTGGGGGCAGGTTTTGGAACACTGAAGCTTTCTTT.

This clone was found once. The V and J genes are TRBV5-8 and TRBJ2-7; 14 positions agree with TRBD2. CDR3 size: 15 residues. V lost 3 bases and J lost 6; bases outside the gene matches: 5. Germline CDR1 SGHTS, CDR2 YDEGEE. The CDR3 sequence: CASSSPGLAGGEQYF. The CDR3, as DNA: TGTGCCAGCAGCTCCCCCGGACTAGCGGGAGGCGAGCAGTACTTC.

This clone appeared once. V is TRBV10-3 and J is TRBJ2-3, with TRBD2 matching over 14 bases. V lost 6 bases to trimming and J lost 6 bases; unmatched junction nucleotides: 14. Germline V CDR1 and CDR2: ENHRY, SYGVKD. The CDR3 runs 18 residues. The chain's CDR3 is CAIRDPTSGRALADTQYF. CDR3 coding DNA: TGTGCCATCAGGGACCCGACTAGCGGGAGGGCCTTGGCGGATACGCAGTATTTT.

The chain carries TRBV28 and TRBJ2-7; 12 nucleotides line up with TRBD2. V was clipped by 2 bases and J by 6 bases; unmatched bases: 2. Germline V CDR1 and CDR2: MDHEN, SYDVKM. This CDR3 is built from 14 residues. CDR3 coding DNA: TGTGCCAGCAGTTTAGAACTAGCGGGAGGCGAGCAGTACTTC. Its protein product is CASSLELAGGEQYF.

This rearrangement joins TRBV4-1 to TRBJ2-7; the match to TRBD2 covers 7 bases. The CDR3 has 15 amino acids. V lost 4 bases to trimming and J lost 4 bases; unmatched junction nucleotides: 10. The germline gives CDR1 MGHRA, CDR2 YSYEKL. CDR3 nucleotides: TGCGCCAGCAGCCCCGTGGCTAGCGGAAAATACGAGCAGTACTTC. It yields the protein CASSPVASGKYEQYF.

The chain couples TRBV28 to TRBJ1-6; D remains unclear. The CDR3 is 15 residues long. Per the germline V gene, CDR1 is MDHEN and CDR2 is SYDVKM. V was cut by 2 bases and J by 7 bases, with 12 bases left in between. DNA for the CDR3: TGTGCCAGCAGTTTACTAGGGAGTCGGAATTCACCCCTCCACTTT. It encodes CASSLLGSRNSPLHF.

This chain joins TRBV5-1 and TRBJ2-5; tentatively, D is TRBD2 (6 bases). Looked up from germline, CDR1 is SGHRS and CDR2 is YFSETQ. V gave up 3 bases and J gave up 1 base, with 10 bases separating them. The CDR3 loop spans 14 amino acids. The CDR3 region is CASSSGEFQETQYF. CDR3 DNA: TGCGCCAGCAGCTCGGGGGAGTTCCAAGAGACCCAGTACTTC. Looking up the rest from reference TRBV5-1 and TRBJ2-5 gives the full variable domain: KAGVTQTPRYLIKTRGQQVTLSCSPISGHRSVSWYQQTPGQGLQFLFEYFSETQRNKGNFPGRFSGRQFSNSRSEMNVSTLELGDSALYLCASSSGEFQETQYFGPGTRLLVL.

J is TRBJ1-4 and V is TRBV6-1; no clear D. The CDR3 sequence is 13 residues long. Per the germline V gene, CDR1 is MNHNS and CDR2 is SASEGT. Trimming stripped 6 bases from V and 5 bases from J, with 10 bases between. CDR3 nucleotide sequence: TGTGCCAGCAGGCAGGCATCAAATGAAAAACTGTTTTTT. Its protein product is CASRQASNEKLFF.